Below, 12 T cell receptor beta chains from the same sample are listed, as sequenced in a study of blood T cell repertoires in COVID-19. Only in-frame clones appear in the TCRdb table, and some are missing; sequencing was by immunoSEQ multiplex PCR. The sample yields around 250,000 clones, 70% to 90% seen once. The specimen was PBMCs or T cells enriched from blood (not recorded which). These TCRs come from a man between 18 and 29 years old who had recovered from COVID-19.

The chain has TRBV5-1 and TRBJ1-2; D remains ambiguous. V lost 2 bases, J lost 4 bases, and 18 bases lay in between. The length of the CDR3 is 16 residues. Germline V gives CDR1 SGHRS, CDR2 YFSETQ. The CDR3 DNA sequence: TGCGCCAGCAGCTTTAGCGGCCCGGGAGGCAGCTATGGCTACACCTTC. Translating it yields CASSFSGPGGSYGYTF.

This chain joins TRBV4-1 and TRBJ2-7, with TRBD1 identical over 9 bases. The CDR3 contains 16 residues. V shed 4 bases, J shed 3 bases, and the junction held 10 bases outside the gene matches. Germline lookup yields CDR1 MGHRA and CDR2 YSYEKL. CDR3 sequence (DNA): TGCGCCAGCAGCCCAGGAGCCGGACAGGGGTTCTACGAGCAGTACTTC. The encoded protein is CASSPGAGQGFYEQYF.

V gene TRBV5-1 combines with J gene TRBJ2-7; D might be TRBD2 (6 bases). CDR1 SGHRS and CDR2 YFSETQ come from the germline V gene. V was clipped by 3 bases and J by 3 bases, with 19 bases between them. This CDR3 is 16 amino acids long. Written as DNA, the CDR3 is TGCGCCAGCAGCTCACCGGGCGTTTCGGGACTCTACGAGCAGTACTTC. Protein sequence: CASSSPGVSGLYEQYF.

Only a few counts were recorded for this clone. The chain employs TRBV2 and TRBJ1-4, with 9 bases aligning to TRBD1. The CDR3 is 17 amino acids. Germline values: CDR1 SNHLY, CDR2 FYNNEI. V shed 6 bases, J shed 4 bases, and the junction held 12 bases outside the gene matches. The CDR3 DNA is TGTGCCAGCAGCCTAACCGGGACAGGGAGCCGTAATGAAAAACTGTTTTTT. Residues: CASSLTGTGSRNEKLFF.

This chain links TRBV3-1 (or the pseudogene TRBV3-2) with TRBJ1-2, with D perhaps TRBD1 (5 bases). V dropped 6 bases and J dropped 3 bases, with 11 bases sitting between them. The CDR3 spans 13 residues. Germline CDR1 and CDR2: LGHDT and YNNKEL (reference sequence). Here the CDR3 DNA reads TGTGCCAGCAGTCGAGACAGAGACTATGGCTACACCTTC. Amino acids: CASSRDRDYGYTF.

The chain couples TRBV5-6 to TRBJ1-2; 7 nucleotides align to TRBD1. V shed 4 bases, J shed 1 base, and the junction held 7 bases outside the gene matches. CDR3 length equals 15 residues. The germline gives CDR1 SGHDT, CDR2 YYEEEE. This CDR3 reads CASSKRDSGNYGYTF. CDR3 bases: TGTGCCAGCAGCAAACGGGACAGCGGTAACTATGGCTACACCTTC.

This clone was seen at least ten times. This rearrangement joins TRBV27 to TRBJ2-1; no clear D gene. Trimming stripped 0 bases from V and 7 bases from J, with 10 bases between. CDR3 length equals 14 residues. CDR1 is MNHEY, CDR2 SMNVEV, per germline (reference sequence). The chain's CDR3 is CASSLSLRRNEQFF. The CDR3 DNA follows: TGTGCCAGCAGTTTATCGCTTAGGCGGAATGAGCAGTTCTTC.

This clone was recorded only once. This chain connects TRBV5-1 to TRBJ2-2, with TRBD1 identical over 12 bases. From germline, CDR1 is SGHRS and CDR2 YFSETQ. V trimming: 2 bases; J trimming: 4 bases; junction bases outside the gene matches: 6. This CDR3 comprises 17 residues. The CDR3 sequence: CASSFSPGQGATGELFF. In DNA form, the CDR3 reads TGCGCCAGCAGCTTTTCCCCGGGACAGGGGGCCACCGGGGAGCTGTTTTTT. The full variable domain, rest sourced from reference TRBV5-1 and TRBJ2-2, is KAGVTQTPRYLIKTRGQQVTLSCSPISGHRSVSWYQQTPGQGLQFLFEYFSETQRNKGNFPGRFSGRQFSNSRSEMNVSTLELGDSALYLCASSFSPGQGATGELFFGEGSRLTVL.

The chain uses TRBV6-5 and TRBJ2-3, with 8 nucleotides matching TRBD1. J was trimmed by 8 bases and V by 8 bases; bases with no gene match: 9. CDR1 MNHEY and CDR2 SVGAGI come from the germline V gene. The CDR3 runs 13 residues. The CDR3 is CASRGDRIATQYF. The DNA for the CDR3 is TGTGCCAGCCGAGGGGACAGGATAGCTACGCAGTATTTT.

The CDR3 DNA sequence: TGTGCCAGCAGCTTATGGCAAAGCGGGAGAGACGATGAGCAGTTCTTC. Its translation: CASSLWQSGRDDEQFF. V gene TRBV7-9 combines with J gene TRBJ2-1; TRBD2 matches 8 bases. V trimming: 2 bases; J trimming: 8 bases; junction bases outside the gene matches: 11. The length of the CDR3 is 16 residues. Germline CDR1 SEHNR, CDR2 FQNEAQ (reference sequence).

The V and J genes are TRBV3-1 (or the pseudogene TRBV3-2) and TRBJ1-6; perhaps TRBD1 as D (6 bases). This CDR3 region has 14 residues. Germline CDR1 and CDR2: LGHDT and YNNKEL (reference sequence). The germline V and J ends were trimmed by 1 base and 13 bases, with 14 bases remaining between them. The CDR3 loop is CASSQGGGGKPLHF. As DNA, the CDR3 is TGTGCCAGCAGCCAAGGCGGGGGCGGAAAGCCCCTCCACTTT.

The rearrangement joins TRBV5-1 to TRBJ1-4; D possibly corresponds to TRBD1 (6 bases). V gave up 4 bases and J gave up 4 bases, with 11 bases separating them. Germline CDR1 reads SGHRS; CDR2 reads YFSETQ. The CDR3 extends over 14 amino acids. The CDR3 here is CASSPRDNNEKLFF. The DNA of the CDR3 is TGCGCCAGCAGCCCGAGGGACAATAATGAAAAACTGTTTTTT.